This TCR beta chain was profiled in a study of OX40 agonist ivuxolimab in advanced cancers. Study overall: An anti-OX40 (CD134) antibody with agonistic activity, ivuxolimab, was administered to patients.

Clones were sequenced by immunoSEQ multiplex PCR, and TCRdb holds only the in-frame ones, with some missing. This sample carries tens of thousands of clones, around 89% of them seen once, and the ten largest clones take around 6%. There are 14 residues in the CDR3. Germline lookup yields CDR1 MNHEY and CDR2 SVGAGI. V lost 6 bases, J lost 0 bases, and 11 bases lay in between. Findings and caveats of the study: No determination was made of the antigen specificity of the expanded peripheral T cells.

Points on this clone: Its antigen is still unknown.

The receptor was derived from an adult with an advanced solid tumor such as melanoma, head and neck, liver or kidney cancer. V and J are TRBV6-5 and TRBJ1-2; maybe TRBD1 (6 bases). The sequencing used CD4+ or CD8+ T cells sorted from blood, collected in a trial of the OX40 agonist ivuxolimab. The DNA for the CDR3 is TGTGCCAGCAGGGACAGCGGAGCTAACTATGGCTACACCTTC. This translates into CASRDSGANYGYTF.